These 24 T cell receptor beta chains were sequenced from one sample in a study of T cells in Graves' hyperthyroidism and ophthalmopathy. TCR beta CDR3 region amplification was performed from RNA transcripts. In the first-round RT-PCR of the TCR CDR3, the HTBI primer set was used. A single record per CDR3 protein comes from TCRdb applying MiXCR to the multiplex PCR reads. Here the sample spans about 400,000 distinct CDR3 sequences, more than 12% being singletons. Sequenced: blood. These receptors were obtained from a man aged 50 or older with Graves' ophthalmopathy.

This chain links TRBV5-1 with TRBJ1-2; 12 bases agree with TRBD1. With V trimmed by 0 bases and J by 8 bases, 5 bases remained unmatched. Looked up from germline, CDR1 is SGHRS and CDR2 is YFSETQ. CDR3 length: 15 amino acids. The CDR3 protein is CASSLEGQGARGYTF. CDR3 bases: TGCGCCAGCAGCTTGGAGGGACAGGGGGCCCGCGGCTACACCTTC.

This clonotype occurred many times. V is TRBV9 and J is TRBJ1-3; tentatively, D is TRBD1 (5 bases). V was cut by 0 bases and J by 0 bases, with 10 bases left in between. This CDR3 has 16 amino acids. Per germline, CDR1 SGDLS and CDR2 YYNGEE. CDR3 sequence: CASSVADMSSGNTIYF. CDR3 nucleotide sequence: TGTGCCAGCAGCGTAGCGGACATGAGCTCTGGAAACACCATATATTTT. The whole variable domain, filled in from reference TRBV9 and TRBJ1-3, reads DSGVTQTPKHLITATGQRVTLRCSPRSGDLSVYWYQQSLDQGLQFLIQYYNGEERAKGNILERFSAQQFPDLHSELNLSSLELGDSALYFCASSVADMSSGNTIYFGEGSWLTVV.

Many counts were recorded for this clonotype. This CDR3 reads CASSPRGLEQFF. The CDR3 DNA reads TGTGCCAGCTCCCCCAGGGGGCTCGAGCAGTTCTTC. The chain couples TRBV18 to TRBJ2-1; TRBD1 matches 8 bases. Germline V CDR1 and CDR2: KGHSH, LQKENI. There are 12 residues in the CDR3. Trimming took 6 bases from V and 10 from J; bases not matched to a gene: 5. Full variable domain (missing parts from reference TRBV18 and TRBJ2-1): NAGVMQNPRHLVRRRGQEARLRCSPMKGHSHVYWYRQLPEEGLKFMVYLQKENIIDESGMPKERFSAEFPKEGPSILRIQQVVRGDSAAYFCASSPRGLEQFFGPGTRLTVL.

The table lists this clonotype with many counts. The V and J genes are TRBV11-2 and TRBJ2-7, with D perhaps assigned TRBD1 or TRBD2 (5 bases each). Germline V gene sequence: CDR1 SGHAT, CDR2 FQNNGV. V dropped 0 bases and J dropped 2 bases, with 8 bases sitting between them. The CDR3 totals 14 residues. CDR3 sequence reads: CASSLERGPYEQYF. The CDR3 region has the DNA TGTGCCAGCAGCTTAGAACGGGGACCCTACGAGCAGTACTTC.

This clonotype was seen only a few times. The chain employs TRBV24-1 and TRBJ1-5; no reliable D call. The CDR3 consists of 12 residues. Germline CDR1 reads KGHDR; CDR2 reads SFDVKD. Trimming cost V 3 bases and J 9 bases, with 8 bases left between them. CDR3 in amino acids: CATSDSGGPQHF. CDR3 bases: TGTGCCACCAGTGATAGTGGAGGGCCCCAGCATTTT.

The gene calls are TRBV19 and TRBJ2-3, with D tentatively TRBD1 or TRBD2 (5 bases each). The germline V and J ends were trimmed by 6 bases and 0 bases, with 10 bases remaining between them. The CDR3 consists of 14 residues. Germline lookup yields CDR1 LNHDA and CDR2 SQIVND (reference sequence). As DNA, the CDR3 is TGTGCCAGTAGGCCCCGGGACAGCACAGATACGCAGTATTTT. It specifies CASRPRDSTDTQYF.

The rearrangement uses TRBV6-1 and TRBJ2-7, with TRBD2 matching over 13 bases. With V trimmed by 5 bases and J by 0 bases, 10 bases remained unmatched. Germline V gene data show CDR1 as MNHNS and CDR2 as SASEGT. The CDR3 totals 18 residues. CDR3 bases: TGTGCCAGCAGTAGAACCGGGACTAGCGGGATGAGCTCCTACGAGCAGTACTTC. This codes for CASSRTGTSGMSSYEQYF.

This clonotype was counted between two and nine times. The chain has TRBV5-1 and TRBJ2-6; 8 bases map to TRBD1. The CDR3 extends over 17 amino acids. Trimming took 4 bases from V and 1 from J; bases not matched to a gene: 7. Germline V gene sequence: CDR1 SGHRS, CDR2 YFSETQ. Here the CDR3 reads CASSRGTGRSGANVLTF. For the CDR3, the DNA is TGCGCCAGCAGCCGCGGGACAGGAAGGTCTGGGGCCAACGTCCTGACTTTC.

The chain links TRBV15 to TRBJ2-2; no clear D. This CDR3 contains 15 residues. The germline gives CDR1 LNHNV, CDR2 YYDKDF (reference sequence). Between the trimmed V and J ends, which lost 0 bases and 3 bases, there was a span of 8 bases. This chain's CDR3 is CATSRDLDDTGELFF. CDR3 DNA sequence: TGTGCCACCAGCAGAGATCTGGATGACACCGGGGAGCTGTTTTTT.

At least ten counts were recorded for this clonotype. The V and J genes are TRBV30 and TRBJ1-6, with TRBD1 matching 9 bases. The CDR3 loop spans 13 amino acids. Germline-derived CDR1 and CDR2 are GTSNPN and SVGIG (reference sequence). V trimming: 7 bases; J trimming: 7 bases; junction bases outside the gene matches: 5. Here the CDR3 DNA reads TGTGCCTTAACGGGACAGGGAAATTCACCCCTCCACTTT. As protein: CALTGQGNSPLHF.

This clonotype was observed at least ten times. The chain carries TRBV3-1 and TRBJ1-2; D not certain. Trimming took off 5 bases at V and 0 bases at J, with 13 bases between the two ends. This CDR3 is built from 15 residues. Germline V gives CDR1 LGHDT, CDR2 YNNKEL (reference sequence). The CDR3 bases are TGTGCCAGCAGCTTTACCCGGGGAACTAACTATGGCTACACCTTC. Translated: CASSFTRGTNYGYTF. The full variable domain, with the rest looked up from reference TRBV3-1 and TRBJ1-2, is DTAVSQTPKYLVTQMGNDKSIKCEQNLGHDTMYWYKQDSKKFLKIMFSYNNKELIINETVPNRFSPKSPDKAHLNLHINSLELGDSAVYFCASSFTRGTNYGYTFGSGTRLTVV.

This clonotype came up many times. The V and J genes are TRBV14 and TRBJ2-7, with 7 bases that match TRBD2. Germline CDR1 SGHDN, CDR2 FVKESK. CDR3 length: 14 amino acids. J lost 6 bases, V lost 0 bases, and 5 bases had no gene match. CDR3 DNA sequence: TGTGCCAGCAGCCAAGAGGTGGCTAGCGGCGAGCAGTACTTC. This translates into CASSQEVASGEQYF.

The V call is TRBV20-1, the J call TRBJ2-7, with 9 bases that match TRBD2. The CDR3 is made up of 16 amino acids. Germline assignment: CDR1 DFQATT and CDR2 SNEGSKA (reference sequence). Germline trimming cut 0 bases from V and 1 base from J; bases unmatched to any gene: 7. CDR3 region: CSARDHSSGTSYEQYF. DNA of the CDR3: TGCAGTGCTAGAGATCATTCTAGCGGGACTTCCTACGAGCAGTACTTC.

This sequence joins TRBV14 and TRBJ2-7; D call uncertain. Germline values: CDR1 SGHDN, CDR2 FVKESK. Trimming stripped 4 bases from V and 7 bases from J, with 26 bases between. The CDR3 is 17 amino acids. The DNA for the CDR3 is TGTGCCAGCAGCCCCTTGACCGGGCAGATTCTCCTGGGGGAGCAGTACTTC. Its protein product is CASSPLTGQILLGEQYF.

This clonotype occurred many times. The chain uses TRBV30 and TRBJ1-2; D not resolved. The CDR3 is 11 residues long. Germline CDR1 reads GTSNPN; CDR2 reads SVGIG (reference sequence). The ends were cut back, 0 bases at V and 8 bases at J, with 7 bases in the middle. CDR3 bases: TGTGCCTGGAGTGTACTCGAGGGCTACACCTTC. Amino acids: CAWSVLEGYTF.

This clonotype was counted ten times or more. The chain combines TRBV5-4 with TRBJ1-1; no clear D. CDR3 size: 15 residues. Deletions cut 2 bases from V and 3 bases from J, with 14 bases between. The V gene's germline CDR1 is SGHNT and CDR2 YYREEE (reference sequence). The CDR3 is CASSFNRGSDTEAFF. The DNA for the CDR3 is TGTGCCAGCAGCTTTAATAGAGGGTCGGACACTGAAGCTTTCTTT.

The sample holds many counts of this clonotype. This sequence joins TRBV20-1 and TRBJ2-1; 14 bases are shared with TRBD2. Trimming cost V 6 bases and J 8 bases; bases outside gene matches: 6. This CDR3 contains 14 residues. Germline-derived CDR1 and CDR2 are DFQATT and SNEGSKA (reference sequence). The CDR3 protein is CSAEGTSGSYEQFF. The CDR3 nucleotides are TGCAGTGCCGAAGGGACTAGCGGGAGTTATGAGCAGTTCTTC.

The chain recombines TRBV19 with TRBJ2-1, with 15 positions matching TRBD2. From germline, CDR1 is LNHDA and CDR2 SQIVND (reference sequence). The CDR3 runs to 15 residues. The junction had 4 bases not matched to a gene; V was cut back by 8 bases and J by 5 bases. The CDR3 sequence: CASCRTSGRDNEQFF. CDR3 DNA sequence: TGTGCCAGTTGTCGGACTAGCGGGAGGGACAATGAGCAGTTCTTC.

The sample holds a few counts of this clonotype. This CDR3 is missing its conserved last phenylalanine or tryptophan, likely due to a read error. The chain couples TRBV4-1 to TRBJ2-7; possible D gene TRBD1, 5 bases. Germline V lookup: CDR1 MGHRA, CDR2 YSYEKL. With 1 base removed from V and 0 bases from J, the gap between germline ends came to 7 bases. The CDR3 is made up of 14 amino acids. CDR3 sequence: CASSQGQGSYEQYL. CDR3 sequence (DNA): TGCGCCAGCAGCCAAGGGCAGGGCTCCTACGAGCAGTACCTC.

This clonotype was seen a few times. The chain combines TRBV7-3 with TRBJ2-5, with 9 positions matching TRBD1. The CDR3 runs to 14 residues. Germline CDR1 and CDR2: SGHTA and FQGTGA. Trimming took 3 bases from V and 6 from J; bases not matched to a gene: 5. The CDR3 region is CASSLYRGLKTQYF. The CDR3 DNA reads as TGTGCCAGCAGCTTGTACAGGGGGCTGAAGACCCAGTACTTC.

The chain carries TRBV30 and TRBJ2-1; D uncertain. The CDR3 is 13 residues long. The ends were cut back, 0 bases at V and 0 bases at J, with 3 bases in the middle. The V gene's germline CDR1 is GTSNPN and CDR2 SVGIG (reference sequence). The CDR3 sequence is CAWSVFSYNEQFF. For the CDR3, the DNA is TGTGCCTGGAGTGTGTTCTCCTACAATGAGCAGTTCTTC.

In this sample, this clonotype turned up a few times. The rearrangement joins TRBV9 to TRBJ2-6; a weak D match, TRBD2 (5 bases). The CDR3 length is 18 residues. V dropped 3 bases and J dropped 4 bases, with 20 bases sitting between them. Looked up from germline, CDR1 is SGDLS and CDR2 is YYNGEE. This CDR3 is CASSDSPGYPGGANVLTF. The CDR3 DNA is TGTGCCAGCAGCGATTCCCCCGGGTACCCGGGAGGGGCCAACGTCCTGACTTTC.

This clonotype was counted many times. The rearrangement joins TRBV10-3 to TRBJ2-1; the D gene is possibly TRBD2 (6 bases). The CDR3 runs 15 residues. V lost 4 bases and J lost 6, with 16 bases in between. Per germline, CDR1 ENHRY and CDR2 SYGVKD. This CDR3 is CAISAGSGTINEQFF. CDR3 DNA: TGTGCCATCAGTGCGGGTAGCGGCACGATCAATGAGCAGTTCTTC.

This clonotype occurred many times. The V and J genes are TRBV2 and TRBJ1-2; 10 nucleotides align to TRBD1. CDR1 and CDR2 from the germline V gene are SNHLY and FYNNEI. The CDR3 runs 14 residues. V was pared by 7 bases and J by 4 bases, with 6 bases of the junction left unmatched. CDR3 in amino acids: CASKPTGGFYGYTF. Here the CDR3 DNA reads TGTGCCAGCAAGCCGACAGGGGGCTTCTATGGCTACACCTTC.